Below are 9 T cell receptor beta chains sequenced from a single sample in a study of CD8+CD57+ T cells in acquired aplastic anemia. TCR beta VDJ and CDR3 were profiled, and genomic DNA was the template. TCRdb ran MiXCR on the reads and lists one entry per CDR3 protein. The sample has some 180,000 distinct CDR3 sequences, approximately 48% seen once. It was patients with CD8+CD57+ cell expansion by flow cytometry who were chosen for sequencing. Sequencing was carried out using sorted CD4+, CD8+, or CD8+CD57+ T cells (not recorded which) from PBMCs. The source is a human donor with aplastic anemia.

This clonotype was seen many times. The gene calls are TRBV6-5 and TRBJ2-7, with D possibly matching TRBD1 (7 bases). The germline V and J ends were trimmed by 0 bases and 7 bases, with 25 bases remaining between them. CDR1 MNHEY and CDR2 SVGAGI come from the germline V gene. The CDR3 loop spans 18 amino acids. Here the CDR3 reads CASSYSARGGRRGHEQYF. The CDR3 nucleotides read TGTGCCAGCAGTTACTCGGCACGAGGTGGGAGGAGGGGGCATGAGCAGTACTTC.

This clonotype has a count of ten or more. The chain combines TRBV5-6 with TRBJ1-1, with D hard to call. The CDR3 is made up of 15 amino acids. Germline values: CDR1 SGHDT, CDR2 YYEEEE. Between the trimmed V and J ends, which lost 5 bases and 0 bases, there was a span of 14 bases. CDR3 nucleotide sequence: TGTGCCAGCAGACCTACGAGCAGACTGAACACTGAAGCTTTCTTT. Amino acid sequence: CASRPTSRLNTEAFF.

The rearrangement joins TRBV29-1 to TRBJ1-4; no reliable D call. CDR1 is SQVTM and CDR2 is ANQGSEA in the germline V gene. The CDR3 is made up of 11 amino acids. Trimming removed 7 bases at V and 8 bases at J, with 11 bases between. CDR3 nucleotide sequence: TGCAGCGCTTGGACCGGCGAAAAACTGTTTTTT. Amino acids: CSAWTGEKLFF.

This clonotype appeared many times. The CDR3 loop is CASSLLGPSQGEQFF. CDR3 sequence (DNA): TGTGCCAGCAGCTTACTCGGCCCCTCCCAGGGTGAGCAGTTCTTC. The chain carries TRBV7-3 and TRBJ2-1, with a weak D call TRBD1 (5 bases). The ends were cut back, 2 bases at V and 9 bases at J, with 17 bases in the middle. The CDR3 extends over 15 amino acids. Germline CDR1 reads SGHTA; CDR2 reads FQGTGA.

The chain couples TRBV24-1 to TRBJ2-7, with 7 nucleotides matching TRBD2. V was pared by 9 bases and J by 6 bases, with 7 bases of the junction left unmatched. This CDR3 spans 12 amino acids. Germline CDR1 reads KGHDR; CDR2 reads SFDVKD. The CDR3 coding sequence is TGTGCCACCGCGGGGGAGCTGGGCGAGCAGTACTTC. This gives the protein CATAGELGEQYF.

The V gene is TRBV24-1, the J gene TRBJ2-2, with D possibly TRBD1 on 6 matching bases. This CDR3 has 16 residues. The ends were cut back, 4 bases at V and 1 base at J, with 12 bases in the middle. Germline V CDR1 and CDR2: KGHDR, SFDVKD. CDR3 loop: CATSDAGGQNTGELFF. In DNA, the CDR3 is TGTGCCACCAGTGACGCTGGGGGACAGAACACCGGGGAGCTGTTTTTT.

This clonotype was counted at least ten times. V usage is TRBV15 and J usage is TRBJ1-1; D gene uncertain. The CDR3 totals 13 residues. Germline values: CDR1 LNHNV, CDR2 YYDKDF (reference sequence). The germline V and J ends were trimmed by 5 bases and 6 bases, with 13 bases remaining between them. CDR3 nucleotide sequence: TGTGCCACCAGCTTCCGAGGAACGGCTGAAGCTTTCTTT. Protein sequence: CATSFRGTAEAFF. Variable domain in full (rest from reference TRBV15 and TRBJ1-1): DAMVIQNPRYQVTQFGKPVTLSCSQTLNHNVMYWYQQKSSQAPKLLFHYYDKDFNNEADTPDNFQSRRPNTSFCFLDIRSPGLGDTAMYLCATSFRGTAEAFFGQGTRLTVV.

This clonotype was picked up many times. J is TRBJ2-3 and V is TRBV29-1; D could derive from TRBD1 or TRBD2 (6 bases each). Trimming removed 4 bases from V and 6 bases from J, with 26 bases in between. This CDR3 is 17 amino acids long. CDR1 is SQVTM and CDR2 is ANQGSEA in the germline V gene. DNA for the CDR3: TGCAGCGTTGTCGCTTACGGGGGCCTGATCGATCTGGATACGCAGTATTTT. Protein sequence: CSVVAYGGLIDLDTQYF.

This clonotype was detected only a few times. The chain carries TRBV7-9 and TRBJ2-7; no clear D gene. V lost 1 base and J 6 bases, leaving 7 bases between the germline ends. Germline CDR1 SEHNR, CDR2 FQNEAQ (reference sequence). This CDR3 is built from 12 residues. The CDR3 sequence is CASSLGRFEQYF. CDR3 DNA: TGTGCCAGCAGCTTAGGAAGGTTCGAGCAGTACTTC.